This T cell receptor (beta chain) emerged from a study of beta chain features in type 1 diabetes. Study-wide context: Researchers looked at roughly 100,000,000 sorted cells across all samples. Overall study findings and caveats: There were fewer insertions and more deletions at the VDJ junctions of type 1 diabetes patients. All four CD4+ subsets of Type 1 diabetes patients contained TCRB CDR3s that were moderately but significantly shorter.

Investigators reverse transcribed all isolated RNA, so they sequenced expressed TCRB transcripts. Profiled with immunoSEQ multiplex PCR; TCRdb holds only in-frame clones, not every one. Counted here are more than 300,000 clones, around an eighth occurring once; the ten biggest clones make up over 0.008%. CDR3 size: 15 residues. CDR1 and CDR2 (germline): MNHEY, SVGAGI. The single heparinised draw taken from each donor contained roughly 100 mL of blood on average. This clone was detected only a few times. The antigen is unknown. Germline and junction disagree at one end, which may indicate a read error. The sample was naive CD4+ T cells from blood. The chain is built from TRBV6-5 and TRBJ2-3; D unclear. This TCR derives from a woman under 30 with type 1 diabetes. The CDR3 loop reads CASNYRSASTDTQYF. CDR3 DNA: TGTGCCAGCAATTACCGGAGCGCCAGCACAGATACGCAGTATTTT.